Following are 7 T cell receptor beta chains from one sample sequenced in a study of human T cells and chemical hapten exposure. The library put unique molecular identifiers onto individual cDNA molecules. Via MiXCR, TCRdb re-called the reads, giving one row per CDR3 protein. This table has about 120,000 distinct CDR3 sequences, 8% to 9.5% appearing once. It was unfractionated whole blood from which total RNA was extracted. Material for sequencing was whole blood. All receptors derive from a human donor in good health. Some clones in this sample may be carry-over from other donors' samples.

V is TRBV5-1 and J is TRBJ2-6; the D is unclear. Trimming took off 0 bases at V and 0 bases at J, with 13 bases between the two ends. The germline gives CDR1 SGHRS, CDR2 YFSETQ. This CDR3 is 18 amino acids long. The CDR3 here is CASSLDGLMSSGANVLTF. The CDR3 region has the DNA TGCGCCAGCAGCTTGGACGGTCTTATGAGCTCTGGGGCCAACGTCCTGACTTTC.

The gene calls are TRBV20-1 and TRBJ2-3, with D perhaps matching TRBD1 (5 bases). Germline loops: CDR1 DFQATT, CDR2 SNEGSKA (reference sequence). The CDR3 is made up of 14 amino acids. Deletions cut 1 base from V and 4 bases from J, with 12 bases between. This CDR3 reads CSARGDGAADTQYF. CDR3 in DNA: TGCAGTGCTAGAGGGGATGGGGCCGCAGATACGCAGTATTTT.

This clonotype was counted a few times. The chain employs TRBV7-8 and TRBJ1-1; 9 nucleotides align to TRBD1. The germline V gene has CDR1 SGHVS and CDR2 FQNEAQ. Trimming took 5 bases from V and 11 from J; bases not matched to a gene: 12. The CDR3 totals 14 residues. CDR3: CASSPTGTGRGAFF. The CDR3 bases are TGTGCCAGCAGCCCCACTGGGACAGGGAGGGGGGCTTTCTTT.

This clonotype has more than one count but fewer than ten. V usage is TRBV5-1 and J usage is TRBJ2-5; D is possibly TRBD1 (8 bases). The germline gives CDR1 SGHRS, CDR2 YFSETQ. The CDR3 covers 15 residues. V was trimmed by 4 bases and J by 3 bases, leaving 16 bases between them. The CDR3 loop is CASSHGQGGEETQYF. CDR3 bases: TGCGCCAGCAGCCACGGACAGGGAGGGGAAGAGACCCAGTACTTC. The whole variable domain, remainder taken from reference TRBV5-1 and TRBJ2-5, is KAGVTQTPRYLIKTRGQQVTLSCSPISGHRSVSWYQQTPGQGLQFLFEYFSETQRNKGNFPGRFSGRQFSNSRSEMNVSTLELGDSALYLCASSHGQGGEETQYFGPGTRLLVL.

This clonotype has at least ten counts. The CDR3 loop is CASSASIRRTGANTGELFF. The CDR3, as DNA: TGTGCCAGTAGTGCCTCAATCCGGAGGACAGGGGCAAACACCGGGGAGCTGTTTTTT. The chain has TRBV19 and TRBJ2-2, with 9 bases identical to TRBD1. Germline V lookup: CDR1 LNHDA, CDR2 SQIVND (reference sequence). The CDR3 loop spans 19 amino acids. The V and J ends lost 5 bases and 2 bases, in that order; junction bases with no gene match: 15.

The rearrangement uses TRBV7-9 and TRBJ1-6; TRBD1 agrees at 8 bases. CDR1 SEHNR and CDR2 FQNEAQ come from the germline V gene (reference sequence). The J segment lost 8 bases and the V segment lost 1 base, leaving 4 bases of the junction unmatched. This CDR3 region has 15 residues. The CDR3 region has the DNA TGTGCCAGCAGCTTAGGACAGGGGTTTGATTCACCCCTCCACTTT. Protein: CASSLGQGFDSPLHF.

The CDR3 sequence is CASSLSTVGEQYF. CDR3 bases: TGTGCCAGCAGTTTATCGACCGTTGGCGAGCAGTACTTC. This sequence joins TRBV27 and TRBJ2-7; the D is unclear. V was shortened by 0 bases and J by 6 bases, with 9 bases between the two germline ends. This CDR3 has 13 amino acids. CDR1 and CDR2 from the germline V gene are MNHEY and SMNVEV (reference sequence).